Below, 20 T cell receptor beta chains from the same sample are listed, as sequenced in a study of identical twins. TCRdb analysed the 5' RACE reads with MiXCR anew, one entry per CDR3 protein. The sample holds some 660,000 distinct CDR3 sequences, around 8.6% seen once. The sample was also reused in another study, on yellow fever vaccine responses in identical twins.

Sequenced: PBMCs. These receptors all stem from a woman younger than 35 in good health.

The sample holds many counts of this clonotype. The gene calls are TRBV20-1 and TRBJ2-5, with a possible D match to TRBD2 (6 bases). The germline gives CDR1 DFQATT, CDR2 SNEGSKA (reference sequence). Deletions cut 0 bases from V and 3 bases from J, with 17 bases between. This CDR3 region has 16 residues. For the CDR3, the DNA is TGCAGTGCTAGAGATCCCGGGGGTAAGGGAGAAGAGACCCAGTACTTC. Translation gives CSARDPGGKGEETQYF.

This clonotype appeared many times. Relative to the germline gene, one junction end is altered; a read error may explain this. The chain's CDR3 is CSAGETGGNTEAFF. As DNA, the CDR3 is TGCAGTGCTGGAGAGACAGGGGGGAACACTGAAGCTTTCTTT. V gene TRBV20-1 combines with J gene TRBJ1-1; 9 bases fit TRBD1. The CDR3 covers 14 residues. The V gene's germline CDR1 is DFQATT and CDR2 SNEGSKA (reference sequence).

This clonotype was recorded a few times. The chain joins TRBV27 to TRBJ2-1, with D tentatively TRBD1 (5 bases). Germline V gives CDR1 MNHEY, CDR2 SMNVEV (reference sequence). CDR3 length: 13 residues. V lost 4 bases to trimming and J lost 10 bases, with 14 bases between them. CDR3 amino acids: CASSSVQRQEQFF. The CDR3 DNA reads TGTGCCAGCAGTTCTGTCCAGCGACAGGAGCAGTTCTTC.

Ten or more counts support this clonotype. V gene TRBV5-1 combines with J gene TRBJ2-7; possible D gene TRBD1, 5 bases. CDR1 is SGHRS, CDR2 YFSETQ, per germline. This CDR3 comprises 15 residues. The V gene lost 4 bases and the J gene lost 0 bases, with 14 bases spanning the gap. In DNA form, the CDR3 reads TGCGCCAGCAGCCGTCTTCCGGACAACTCCTACGAGCAGTACTTC. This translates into CASSRLPDNSYEQYF.

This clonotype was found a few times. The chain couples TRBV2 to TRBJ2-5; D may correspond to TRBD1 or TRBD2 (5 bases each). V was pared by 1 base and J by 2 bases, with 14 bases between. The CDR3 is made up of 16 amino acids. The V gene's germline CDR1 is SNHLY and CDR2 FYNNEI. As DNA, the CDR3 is TGTGCCAGCAGTGAAGAAAGCCCGGGGCTGCAAGAGACCCAGTACTTC. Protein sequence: CASSEESPGLQETQYF.

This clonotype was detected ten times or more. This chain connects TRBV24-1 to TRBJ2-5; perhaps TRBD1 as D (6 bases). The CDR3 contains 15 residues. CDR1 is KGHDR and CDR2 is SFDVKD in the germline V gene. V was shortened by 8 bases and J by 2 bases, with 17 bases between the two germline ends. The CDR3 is CATMGRSDRQETQYF. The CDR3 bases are TGTGCCACCATGGGAAGAAGCGACAGGCAAGAGACCCAGTACTTC.

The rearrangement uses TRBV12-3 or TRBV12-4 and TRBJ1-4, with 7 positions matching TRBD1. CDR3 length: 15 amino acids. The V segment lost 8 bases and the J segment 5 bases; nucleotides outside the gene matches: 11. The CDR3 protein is CASWRQGVANEKLFF. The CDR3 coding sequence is TGTGCCAGCTGGAGGCAGGGGGTAGCAAATGAAAAACTGTTTTTT.

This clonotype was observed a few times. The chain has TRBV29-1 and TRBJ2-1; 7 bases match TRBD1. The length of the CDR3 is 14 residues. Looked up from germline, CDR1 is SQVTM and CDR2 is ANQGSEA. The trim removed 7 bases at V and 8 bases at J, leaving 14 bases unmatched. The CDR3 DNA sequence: TGCAGCGGACTACAGGGGTTCCAGGCCTATGAGCAGTTCTTC. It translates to CSGLQGFQAYEQFF.

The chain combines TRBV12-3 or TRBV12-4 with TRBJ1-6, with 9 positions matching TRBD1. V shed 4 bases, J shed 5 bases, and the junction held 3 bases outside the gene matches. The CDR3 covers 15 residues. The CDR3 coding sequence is TGTGCCAGCAGTTCTACAGGGGGCAATAATTCACCCCTCCACTTT. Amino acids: CASSSTGGNNSPLHF.

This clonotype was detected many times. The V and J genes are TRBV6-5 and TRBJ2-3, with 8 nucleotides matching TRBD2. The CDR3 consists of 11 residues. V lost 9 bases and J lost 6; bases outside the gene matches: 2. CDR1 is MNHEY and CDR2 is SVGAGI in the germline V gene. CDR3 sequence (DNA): TGTGCCAGTCAGCGGGGGGATACGCAGTATTTT. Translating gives CASQRGDTQYF.

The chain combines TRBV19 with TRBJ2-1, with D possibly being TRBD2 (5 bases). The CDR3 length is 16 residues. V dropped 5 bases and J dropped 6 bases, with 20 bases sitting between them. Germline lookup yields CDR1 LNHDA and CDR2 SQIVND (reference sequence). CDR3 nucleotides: TGTGCCAGTAGTGCCGCCGGTTCAACGGGGAGCAATGAGCAGTTCTTC. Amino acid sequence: CASSAAGSTGSNEQFF.

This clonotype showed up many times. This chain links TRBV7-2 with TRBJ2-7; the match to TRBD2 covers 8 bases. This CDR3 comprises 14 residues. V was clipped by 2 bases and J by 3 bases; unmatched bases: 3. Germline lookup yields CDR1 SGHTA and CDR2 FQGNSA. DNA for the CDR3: TGTGCCAGCAGCTTATCGGGGGGGGACTACGAGCAGTACTTC. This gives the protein CASSLSGGDYEQYF. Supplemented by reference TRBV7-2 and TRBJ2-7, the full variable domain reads GAGVSQSPSNKVTEKGKDVELRCDPISGHTALYWYRQSLGQGLEFLIYFQGNSAPDKSGLPSDRFSAERTGGSVSTLTIQRTQQEDSAVYLCASSLSGGDYEQYFGPGTRLTVT.

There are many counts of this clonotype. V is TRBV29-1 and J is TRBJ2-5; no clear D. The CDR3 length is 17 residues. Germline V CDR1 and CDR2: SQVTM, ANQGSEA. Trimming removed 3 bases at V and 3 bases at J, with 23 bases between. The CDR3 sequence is CSVDFVEDRTTEETQYF. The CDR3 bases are TGCAGCGTTGATTTCGTAGAGGACCGCACTACTGAAGAGACCCAGTACTTC.

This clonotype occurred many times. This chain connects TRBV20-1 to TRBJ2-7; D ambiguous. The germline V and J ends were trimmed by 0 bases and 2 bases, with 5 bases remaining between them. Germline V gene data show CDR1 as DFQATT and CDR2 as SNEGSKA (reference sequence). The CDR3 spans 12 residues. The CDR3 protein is CSARDRPYEQYF. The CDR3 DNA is TGCAGTGCTAGAGATCGGCCCTACGAGCAGTACTTC.

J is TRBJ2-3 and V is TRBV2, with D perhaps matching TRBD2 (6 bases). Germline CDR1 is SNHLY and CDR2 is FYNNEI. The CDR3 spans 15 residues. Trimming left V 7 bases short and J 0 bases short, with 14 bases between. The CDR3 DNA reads TGTGCCAGCACTGCTACTAGCATTAGCACAGATACGCAGTATTTT. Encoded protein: CASTATSISTDTQYF.

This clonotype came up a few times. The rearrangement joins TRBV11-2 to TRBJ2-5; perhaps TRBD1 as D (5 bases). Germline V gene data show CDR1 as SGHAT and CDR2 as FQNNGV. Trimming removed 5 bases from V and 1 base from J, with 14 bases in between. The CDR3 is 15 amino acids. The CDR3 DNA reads TGTGCCAGCAGCCAGGGTGCTTCAAGCCAAGAGACCCAGTACTTC. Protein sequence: CASSQGASSQETQYF.

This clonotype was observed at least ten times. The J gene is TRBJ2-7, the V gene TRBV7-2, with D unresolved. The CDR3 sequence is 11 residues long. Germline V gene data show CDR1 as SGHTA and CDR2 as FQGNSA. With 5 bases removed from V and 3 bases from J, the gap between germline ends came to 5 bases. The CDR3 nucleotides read TGTGCCAGCAGCATACACTACGAGCAGTACTTC. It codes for CASSIHYEQYF.

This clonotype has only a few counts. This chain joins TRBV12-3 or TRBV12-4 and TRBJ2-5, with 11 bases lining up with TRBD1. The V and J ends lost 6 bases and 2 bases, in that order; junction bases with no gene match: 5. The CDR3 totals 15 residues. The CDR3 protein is CASSRTGGGQETQYF. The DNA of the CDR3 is TGTGCCAGCAGCCGGACAGGGGGCGGACAAGAGACCCAGTACTTC.

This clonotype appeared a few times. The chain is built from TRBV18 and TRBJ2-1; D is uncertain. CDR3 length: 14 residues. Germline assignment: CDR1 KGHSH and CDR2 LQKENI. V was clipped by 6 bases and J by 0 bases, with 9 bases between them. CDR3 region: CASSLSISYNEQFF. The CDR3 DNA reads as TGTGCCAGCTCCCTCTCGATCTCCTACAATGAGCAGTTCTTC.

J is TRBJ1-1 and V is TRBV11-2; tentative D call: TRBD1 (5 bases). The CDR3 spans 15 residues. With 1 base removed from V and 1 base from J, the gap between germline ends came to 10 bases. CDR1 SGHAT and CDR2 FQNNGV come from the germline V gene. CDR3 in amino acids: CASSLGVRGNTEAFF. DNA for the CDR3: TGTGCCAGCAGCTTAGGGGTTAGGGGGAACACTGAAGCTTTCTTT.